Shown below are 17 T cell receptor beta chains from a single sample sequenced in a study of OX40 agonist ivuxolimab in advanced cancers. Generated by immunoSEQ multiplex PCR, the TCRdb table keeps only in-frame clones and is missing some. The sample includes approximately 80,000 clones, about nine tenths of them seen just once. The input for sequencing was CD4+ or CD8+ T cells sorted from blood, taken in a trial of the OX40 agonist ivuxolimab. Source of these receptors: an adult with an advanced solid tumor such as melanoma, head and neck, liver or kidney cancer.

The V call is TRBV5-1, the J call TRBJ2-1; TRBD1 matches at 8 bases. V trimming: 3 bases; J trimming: 7 bases; junction bases outside the gene matches: 6. Per germline, CDR1 SGHRS and CDR2 YFSETQ. The CDR3 is made up of 14 amino acids. The CDR3 coding sequence is TGCGCCAGCAGCTCTGGACAGGGAGCGAATGAGCAGTTCTTC. It specifies CASSSGQGANEQFF. The full variable domain, rest sourced from reference TRBV5-1 and TRBJ2-1, is KAGVTQTPRYLIKTRGQQVTLSCSPISGHRSVSWYQQTPGQGLQFLFEYFSETQRNKGNFPGRFSGRQFSNSRSEMNVSTLELGDSALYLCASSSGQGANEQFFGPGTRLTVL.

On this clone: Other DNA sequences from this sample encode an identical CDR3 as well. The J gene is TRBJ1-5, the V gene TRBV6-5; 7 bases map to TRBD1. Trimming cost V 5 bases and J 2 bases; bases outside gene matches: 3. CDR1 is MNHEY, CDR2 SVGAGI, per germline. There are 14 residues in the CDR3. CDR3 protein: CASSPGQGNQPQHF. CDR3 DNA sequence: TGTGCCAGCAGTCCCGGACAGGGCAATCAGCCCCAGCATTTT.

This rearrangement joins TRBV5-1 to TRBJ1-2; the D gene is possibly TRBD1 (6 bases). Deletions cut 4 bases from V and 4 bases from J, with 14 bases between. The CDR3 extends over 14 amino acids. In germline, CDR1 is SGHRS, CDR2 YFSETQ. Written as DNA, the CDR3 is TGCGCCAGCAGCCTGGGGGACAACCCCTATGGCTACACCTTC. As protein: CASSLGDNPYGYTF.

This chain links TRBV5-1 with TRBJ2-5; 8 positions match TRBD1. This CDR3 contains 14 residues. Trimming took 4 bases from V and 5 from J; bases not matched to a gene: 7. Germline values: CDR1 SGHRS, CDR2 YFSETQ. Written as DNA, the CDR3 is TGCGCCAGCAGCCTACAGGGGGAGAGGGAGACCCAGTACTTC. It translates to CASSLQGERETQYF.

V and J are TRBV28 and TRBJ2-1; D is unclear. Trimming took 5 bases from V and 7 from J, leaving 12 bases between them. Germline-derived CDR1 and CDR2 are MDHEN and SYDVKM. The CDR3 covers 13 residues. The CDR3 nucleotides read TGTGCCAGCAGTATCACTTCGATTAATGAGCAGTTCTTC. Translated, it gives CASSITSINEQFF.

V usage is TRBV4-1 and J usage is TRBJ1-2; 7 bases are shared with TRBD1. CDR3 length: 20 amino acids. The germline V gene has CDR1 MGHRA and CDR2 YSYEKL. The junction had 16 bases not matched to a gene; V was cut back by 0 bases and J by 0 bases. This CDR3 is CASSQDRNSRQGPANYGYTF. The CDR3 region has the DNA TGCGCCAGCAGCCAAGATCGTAATTCCCGACAGGGCCCAGCTAACTATGGCTACACCTTC.

The gene calls are TRBV5-5 and TRBJ1-5, with TRBD1 matching over 9 bases. This CDR3 is built from 15 residues. The V gene end was trimmed by 6 bases and the J gene end by 4 bases; junction bases not matched to a gene: 8. Germline V CDR1 and CDR2: SGHKS, YYEKEE (reference sequence). Here the CDR3 reads CASTSTGGKNQPQHF. For the CDR3, the DNA is TGTGCCAGCACCTCGACAGGGGGAAAAAATCAGCCCCAGCATTTT.

The chain uses TRBV5-8 and TRBJ1-5, with 7 bases lining up with TRBD1. The CDR3 is made up of 14 amino acids. V lost 4 bases to trimming and J lost 2 bases; unmatched junction nucleotides: 3. Germline lookup yields CDR1 SGHTS and CDR2 YDEGEE. The CDR3: CASSIGTGNQPQHF. The CDR3 DNA is TGTGCCAGCAGCATAGGGACAGGCAATCAGCCCCAGCATTTT.

The rearrangement joins TRBV18 to TRBJ1-1, with D unresolved. V lost 8 bases to trimming and J lost 0 bases, with 13 bases between them. Germline CDR1 KGHSH, CDR2 LQKENI. The CDR3 is made up of 14 amino acids. Here the CDR3 reads CASSTVGMNTEAFF. CDR3 in DNA: TGTGCCAGCAGCACAGTCGGGATGAACACTGAAGCTTTCTTT.

This chain uses TRBV25-1 with TRBJ1-4, with unresolved D. CDR3 length equals 15 residues. Trimming took 1 base from V and 3 from J, leaving 9 bases between them. In germline, CDR1 is MGHDK, CDR2 SYGVNS. The CDR3 DNA sequence: TGTGCCAGCAGTGAATCTGGTCGGGCTAATGAAAAACTGTTTTTT. Protein: CASSESGRANEKLFF.

The rearrangement uses TRBV5-6 and TRBJ1-3; D remains ambiguous. The CDR3 sequence is 15 residues long. The germline V gene has CDR1 SGHDT and CDR2 YYEEEE. V was clipped by 1 base and J by 2 bases, with 10 bases between them. CDR3 DNA: TGTGCCAGCAGCTTGAGGGTTACCCCTGGAAACACCATATATTTT. It is translated as CASSLRVTPGNTIYF. Filled out from reference TRBV5-6 and TRBJ1-3, the complete variable domain reads DAGVTQSPTHLIKTRGQQVTLRCSPKSGHDTVSWYQQALGQGPQFIFQYYEEEERQRGNFPDRFSGHQFPNYSSELNVNALLLGDSALYLCASSLRVTPGNTIYFGEGSWLTVV.

The genes are TRBV2 and TRBJ1-2; 9 bases are a match to TRBD1. The V and J ends lost 4 bases and 9 bases, in that order; junction bases with no gene match: 6. Germline lookup yields CDR1 SNHLY and CDR2 FYNNEI. The CDR3 consists of 13 residues. The CDR3 coding sequence is TGTGCCAGCAGTGGACAGGGGGTAGAGAGCTACACCTTC. Its protein product is CASSGQGVESYTF.

V gene TRBV4-1 combines with J gene TRBJ1-1, with unresolved D. Trimming left V 0 bases short and J 6 bases short, with 14 bases between. Germline V gene data show CDR1 as MGHRA and CDR2 as YSYEKL. This CDR3 comprises 15 residues. CDR3 in DNA: TGCGCCAGCAGCCAAGAAGAAGGGTACGTCGCTGAAGCTTTCTTT. This encodes CASSQEEGYVAEAFF.

The chain is built from TRBV7-3 and TRBJ2-2; D is uncertain. Germline CDR1 and CDR2: SGHTA and FQGTGA. The CDR3 runs to 14 residues. The germline V and J ends were trimmed by 3 bases and 4 bases, with 9 bases remaining between them. Here the CDR3 DNA reads TGTGCCAGCAGCTTGCAACCCGGCACCGGGGAGCTGTTTTTT. This gives the protein CASSLQPGTGELFF.

The rearrangement links TRBV5-1 to TRBJ1-2, with D perhaps TRBD1 (6 bases). The V gene lost 0 bases and the J gene lost 5 bases, with 14 bases spanning the gap. Germline CDR1 is SGHRS and CDR2 is YFSETQ. The CDR3 totals 15 residues. CDR3 in DNA: TGCGCCAGCAGCTTGGCTCCAGGGGAGGGGTATGGCTACACCTTC. Amino acids: CASSLAPGEGYGYTF.

V usage is TRBV4-1 and J usage is TRBJ1-1; D remains ambiguous. Germline V lookup: CDR1 MGHRA, CDR2 YSYEKL. The CDR3 totals 16 residues. Trimming left V 0 bases short and J 4 bases short, with 15 bases between. CDR3 region: CASSQDRIRGPTEAFF. In DNA, the CDR3 is TGCGCCAGCAGCCAAGATAGGATCCGAGGCCCCACTGAAGCTTTCTTT.

The chain is built from TRBV27 and TRBJ2-5, with 12 bases matching TRBD1. The J segment lost 5 bases and the V segment lost 4 bases, leaving 5 bases of the junction unmatched. The length of the CDR3 is 15 residues. Germline-derived CDR1 and CDR2 are MNHEY and SMNVEV (reference sequence). In DNA form, the CDR3 reads TGTGCCAGCAGTTGGGGGACAGGGGGCTGGGAGACCCAGTACTTC. Its protein product is CASSWGTGGWETQYF.